These T cell receptor beta chains were read from a single sample in a study of shared clonotypes between healthy human individuals. Data came from immunoSEQ multiplex PCR; TCRdb stores just in-frame clones and leaves some out. The profile shows fewer than 700,000 clones, roughly 96% of them singletons. The sample taken for sequencing was naive CD8+ T cells sorted from blood. The receptors derive from a young woman in good health. The CDR3 runs from the conserved cysteine through the conserved F or W. A D gene is named only where the DNA matches it firmly. The size of a clone is reported for some rows only, either as once, few or many, or as a class for expanded clones.

v_gene	d_gene	abundance	j_gene	CDR3aa	CDR3nt
TRBV27	TRBD1	-	TRBJ2-1	CASRMLGQGVLTGSYNEQFF	TGTGCCAGCAGAATGTTGGGACAGGGGGTTCTAACTGGCTCCTACAATGAGCAGTTCTTC
TRBV10-2	TRBD1	-	TRBJ2-7	CASSAGTGSYEQYF	TGCGCCAGCAGTGCCGGGACAGGGTCCTACGAGCAGTACTTC
TRBV13	-	-	TRBJ2-1	CASSLQDGRNEQFF	TGTGCCAGCAGCTTACAGGACGGGAGAAATGAGCAGTTCTTC
TRBV7-6	-	-	TRBJ2-1	CASSLATPEQFF	TGTGCCAGCAGCTTAGCGACCCCTGAGCAGTTCTTC
TRBV9	TRBD2	-	TRBJ2-7	CASSPDWGGSSYEQYF	TGTGCCAGCAGCCCCGATTGGGGCGGGAGCTCCTACGAGCAGTACTTC
TRBV5-1	-	-	TRBJ2-5	CASSLREYQETQYF	TGCGCCAGCAGCTTGAGGGAGTACCAAGAGACCCAGTACTTC
TRBV6-4	-	-	TRBJ2-1	CASSASGIISYNEQFF	TGTGCCAGCAGTGCCTCAGGCATTATCTCCTACAATGAGCAGTTCTTC
TRBV27	-	-	TRBJ2-7	CASSLGVGSYEQYF	TGTGCCAGCAGTTTGGGGGTGGGGTCCTACGAGCAGTACTTC
TRBV7-3	-	-	TRBJ2-2	CASSPTGGGSGGELFF	TGTGCCAGCAGCCCCACAGGGGGGGGGTCTGGCGGGGAGCTGTTTTTT
TRBV14	TRBD1	-	TRBJ2-7	CASSQDEGTGSYEQYF	TGTGCCAGCAGCCAAGATGAGGGGACAGGGTCCTACGAGCAGTACTTC
TRBV9	-	-	TRBJ2-3	CASRGDTQYF	TGTGCCAGCAGAGGAGATACGCAGTATTTT
TRBV6-5	TRBD2	-	TRBJ2-7	CASSYGGLEYEQYF	TGTGCCAGCAGTTACGGGGGACTAGAGTACGAGCAGTACTTC
TRBV10-2	-	-	TRBJ2-1	CASSEMGEQFF	TGCGCCAGCAGTGAGATGGGTGAGCAGTTCTTC
TRBV30	-	-	TRBJ2-7	CAWRGSSYEQYF	TGTGCCTGGAGGGGTAGCTCCTACGAGCAGTACTTC
TRBV6-5	-	-	TRBJ2-1	CASSYGQGLYNEQFF	TGTGCCAGCAGTTACGGTCAGGGACTTTACAATGAGCAGTTCTTC
TRBV28	-	-	TRBJ1-2	CATIDGNSFYGYTF	TGTGCCACCATCGATGGGAACAGTTTCTATGGCTACACCTTC
TRBV7-6	-	-	TRBJ1-4	CASSSTVSQANEKLFF	TGTGCCAGCAGCTCCACAGTGAGTCAAGCTAATGAAAAACTGTTTTTT
TRBV10-2	-	few	TRBJ1-3	CASSESRYSGNTIYF	TGCGCCAGCAGTGAGTCTCGTTACTCTGGAAACACCATATATTTT
TRBV27	-	-	TRBJ1-5	CASSPNNQPQHF	TGTGCCAGCAGCCCCAATAATCAGCCCCAGCATTTT
TRBV6-1	TRBD1	-	TRBJ2-7	CASSVNRGYEQYF	TGTGCCAGCAGTGTTAACAGGGGCTACGAGCAGTACTTC
TRBV5-6	-	-	TRBJ1-1	CASSLRRGTEAFF	TGTGCCAGCAGCTTGCGTAGGGGGACTGAAGCTTTCTTT
TRBV6-6	-	-	TRBJ1-1	CASSYGAAEAFF	TGTGCCAGCAGTTATGGGGCCGCCGAAGCTTTCTTT
TRBV27	-	-	TRBJ2-7	CASSSSGVIYEQYF	TGTGCCAGCAGTTCATCGGGAGTCATCTACGAGCAGTACTTC
TRBV13	-	-	TRBJ1-1	CASSVQGESNTEAFF	TGTGCCAGCAGCGTACAGGGAGAGTCAAACACTGAAGCTTTCTTT
TRBV11-2	TRBD2	-	TRBJ2-1	CASSRDGLAGGPYNEQFF	TGTGCCAGCAGCCGAGACGGACTAGCGGGAGGCCCCTACAATGAGCAGTTCTTC